These 18 T cell receptor beta chains were sequenced from one sample in a study of sequential checkpoint blockade in melanoma (dated by TCRdb to about 2019). In the paper's terms, the treatment or condition label means: randomized to nivolumab then ipilimumab (arm A) or the reverse (arm B). Preparation of the library involved the immunoSEQ multiplex PCR assay. TCRdb stores this immuneACCESS table with in-frame sequences only. Part of the clones is absent; in the studies checked, under half of the shortfall reflects unresolved V genes, and no reason is known for the rest. For this sample there are tens of thousands of clones; approximately 83% appear just once. 17% of the sample rests with the top ten. Source: CD8+ T cells sorted from blood (inferred from file names), taken from a patient given nivolumab and ipilimumab in sequence. The source of these receptors is a human donor with melanoma.

The chain has TRBV5-5 and TRBJ2-7, with D tentatively TRBD1 (5 bases). Deletions cut 3 bases from V and 3 bases from J, with 16 bases between. Germline V gene lookup returns CDR1 SGHKS and CDR2 YYEKEE (reference sequence). The CDR3 is 15 residues long. The CDR3 DNA reads as TGTGCCAGCAGCTCCCACTCAGGGTCCTTCTACGAGCAGTACTTC. Its translation is CASSSHSGSFYEQYF. Using reference TRBV5-5 and TRBJ2-7 for the parts outside the CDR3, the full variable domain is DAGVTQSPTHLIKTRGQQVTLRCSPISGHKSVSWYQQVLGQGPQFIFQYYEKEERGRGNFPDRFSARQFPNYSSELNVNALLLGDSALYLCASSSHSGSFYEQYFGPGTRLTVT.

This clone was detected once. The chain carries TRBV11-2 and TRBJ1-2; D not resolved. Between the trimmed V and J ends, which lost 3 bases and 4 bases, there was a span of 12 bases. Germline CDR1 reads SGHAT; CDR2 reads FQNNGV. This CDR3 is 14 amino acids long. Here the CDR3 reads CASSFLATAYGYTF. The CDR3 region has the DNA TGTGCCAGCAGCTTTCTAGCCACGGCCTATGGCTACACCTTC.

The chain joins TRBV2 to TRBJ2-7, with 7 bases matching TRBD2. Germline CDR1 is SNHLY and CDR2 is FYNNEI. V trimming: 7 bases; J trimming: 0 bases; junction bases outside the gene matches: 3. CDR3 length equals 13 residues. CDR3 in amino acids: CASIGGGSYEQYF. In DNA form, the CDR3 reads TGTGCCAGCATAGGCGGGGGCTCCTACGAGCAGTACTTC.

This clone was found a few times. The rearrangement uses TRBV19 and TRBJ2-7; a possible D gene is TRBD2 (5 bases). The CDR3 is made up of 11 amino acids. CDR1 and CDR2 from the germline V gene are LNHDA and SQIVND (reference sequence). Trimming removed 5 bases from V and 7 bases from J, with 9 bases in between. The CDR3 coding sequence is TGTGCCAGTAGTGAGGGTTGGGAGCAGTACTTC. Translated, it gives CASSEGWEQYF.

The CDR3: CASSPSPYEQYF. For the CDR3, the DNA is TGTGCCAGCAGTCCGTCCCCCTACGAGCAGTACTTC. This sequence joins TRBV27 and TRBJ2-7, with unresolved D. From germline, CDR1 is MNHEY and CDR2 SMNVEV (reference sequence). The CDR3 contains 12 residues. V shed 5 bases and J shed 2 bases, with 7 bases lying between them.

By frequency in the sample, this clone is medium-sized. This rearrangement joins TRBV4-3 to TRBJ1-5; 8 nucleotides align to TRBD1. Germline loops: CDR1 LGHNA, CDR2 YSLEER. The V segment lost 2 bases and the J segment 7 bases; nucleotides outside the gene matches: 4. The CDR3 covers 14 residues. CDR3 DNA sequence: TGCGCCAGCAGCCAACCGACAGGGGCCCAGCCCCAGCATTTT. This sequence encodes CASSQPTGAQPQHF.

The gene calls are TRBV7-6 and TRBJ2-7; 8 bases line up with TRBD2. With V trimmed by 3 bases and J by 4 bases, 2 bases remained unmatched. The CDR3 runs to 13 residues. The germline CDR1 and CDR2 sequences are SGHVS and FNYEAQ. CDR3 nucleotide sequence: TGTGCCAGCAGCTTTTCTAGCGGGTACGAGCAGTACTTC. Translating it yields CASSFSSGYEQYF.

The chain combines TRBV18 with TRBJ1-4; possibly TRBD1 for D (5 bases). V dropped 4 bases and J dropped 2 bases, with 11 bases sitting between them. The germline gives CDR1 KGHSH, CDR2 LQKENI. CDR3 length: 15 amino acids. The CDR3 sequence is CASSRGGATNEKLFF. The CDR3 region has the DNA TGTGCCAGCTCACGAGGAGGGGCTACTAATGAAAAACTGTTTTTT.

This sequence joins TRBV6-5 and TRBJ2-3; 7 bases align to TRBD1. Losses at the gene ends were 0 bases for V and 4 bases for J; bases not matched to a gene: 1. Germline CDR1 MNHEY, CDR2 SVGAGI. This CDR3 contains 14 residues. In DNA, the CDR3 is TGTGCCAGCAGTTACTCCCAGGGGGCAGATACGCAGTATTTT. Protein product: CASSYSQGADTQYF.

V gene TRBV6-1 combines with J gene TRBJ2-7, with D tentatively TRBD2 (5 bases). In germline, CDR1 is MNHNS, CDR2 SASEGT. The CDR3 covers 14 residues. V lost 4 bases and J lost 2, with 12 bases in between. The CDR3 nucleotides read TGTGCCAGCAGTGTTCGGACTGAGACCTACGAGCAGTACTTC. Translating it yields CASSVRTETYEQYF.

The V gene is TRBV27, the J gene TRBJ1-5; 7 bases agree with TRBD1. Germline CDR1 MNHEY, CDR2 SMNVEV (reference sequence). Trimming took 6 bases from V and 7 from J; bases not matched to a gene: 6. The CDR3 contains 13 residues. The CDR3 coding sequence is TGTGCCAGCAGCACGACAGGGAACCAGCCCCAGCATTTT. Its protein product is CASSTTGNQPQHF.

V and J are TRBV7-2 and TRBJ2-7; tentative D call: TRBD2 (5 bases). The CDR3 contains 12 residues. V was clipped by 7 bases and J by 4 bases, with 11 bases between them. Germline assignment: CDR1 SGHTA and CDR2 FQGNSA. CDR3: CASNIPGYEQYF. The CDR3 bases are TGTGCCAGCAATATACCGGGGTACGAGCAGTACTTC.

This sequence joins TRBV27 and TRBJ2-7; TRBD1 agrees at 10 bases. V dropped 2 bases and J dropped 2; count of bases not matched to a gene: 3. The V gene's germline CDR1 is MNHEY and CDR2 SMNVEV (reference sequence). This CDR3 is built from 15 residues. CDR3 region: CASSLAGTGAYEQYF. The CDR3 DNA reads as TGTGCCAGCAGTTTAGCCGGGACAGGGGCCTACGAGCAGTACTTC.

The chain uses TRBV4-1 and TRBJ2-1; TRBD2 matches 11 bases. Germline V gene sequence: CDR1 MGHRA, CDR2 YSYEKL. The CDR3 spans 15 residues. Unmatched junction bases numbered 1, after V lost 0 bases and J lost 6 bases. CDR3 sequence: CASSQELAGVNEQFF. The CDR3 DNA follows: TGCGCCAGCAGCCAAGAACTAGCGGGAGTCAATGAGCAGTTCTTC.

This chain joins TRBV5-4 and TRBJ1-1; perhaps TRBD1 as D (5 bases). V was pared by 0 bases and J by 0 bases, with 15 bases between. Germline CDR1 reads SGHNT; CDR2 reads YYREEE (reference sequence). The CDR3 contains 17 residues. CDR3 sequence: CASSLARGAGMNTEAFF. The CDR3 DNA sequence: TGTGCCAGCAGCTTGGCAAGGGGAGCGGGGATGAACACTGAAGCTTTCTTT.

Only one count was recorded for this clone. V usage is TRBV7-9 and J usage is TRBJ1-1; D perhaps matches TRBD1 (6 bases). V lost 4 bases, J lost 3 bases, and 9 bases lay in between. There are 13 residues in the CDR3. Germline values: CDR1 SEHNR, CDR2 FQNEAQ (reference sequence). The CDR3 coding sequence is TGTGCCAGCAGCTCCCCAGGGGACACTGAAGCTTTCTTT. Translation gives CASSSPGDTEAFF.

The J gene is TRBJ2-7, the V gene TRBV27; a possible D gene is TRBD2 (6 bases). CDR1 is MNHEY and CDR2 is SMNVEV in the germline V gene (reference sequence). V lost 2 bases and J 3 bases, leaving 11 bases between the germline ends. The CDR3 is made up of 14 amino acids. The DNA for the CDR3 is TGTGCCAGCAGTTTACTGGGGGGAGGCTACGAGCAGTACTTC. Encoded protein: CASSLLGGGYEQYF.

The chain is built from TRBV19 and TRBJ2-5, with 8 bases aligning to TRBD1. The tail of the sequence fits TRBJ2-7 better, so the J call may be wrong. CDR1 LNHDA and CDR2 SQIVND come from the germline V gene (reference sequence). The CDR3 length is 15 residues. In nucleotides, the CDR3 is TGTGCCAGTAGCCTTTTCCTAGGACAGGGCTACGAGCAGTACTTC. Translation: CASSLFLGQGYEQYF.